These T cell receptor beta chains were read from a single sample in a study of T cell responses to AZD1222 COVID-19 vaccine. The assay was immunoSEQ multiplex PCR, and TCRdb's table has in-frame clones only and misses some. The sample has 130,000 or so clones; under 90% are singletons. The sample consisted of peripheral blood, taken on day 0 of AZD1222 vaccination. The source of these receptors is an adult in good health. CDR3s include the opening cysteine and the closing phenylalanine or tryptophan. A D gene is named only where the DNA matches it firmly. Only part of the rows carry a size: once, few, many, or a class if the clone is expanded.

j_call: TRBJ2-7; d_call: .; clone_size: .; v_call: TRBV5-4; cdr3_nt: TGTGCCAGCAGCTTGCCCCTCTCCTACGAGCAGTACTTC; cdr3_aa: CASSLPLSYEQYF
j_call: TRBJ2-6; d_call: .; clone_size: .; v_call: TRBV15; cdr3_nt: TGTGCCACCAGCAGAGATTTTGGGACATCCAGCTCTGGGGCCAACGTCCTGACTTTC; cdr3_aa: CATSRDFGTSSSGANVLTF
j_call: TRBJ2-2; d_call: .; clone_size: .; v_call: TRBV7-9; cdr3_nt: TGTGCCAGCAGGCCCACCACAGGGGAGCTGTTTTTT; cdr3_aa: CASRPTTGELFF
j_call: TRBJ1-2; d_call: .; clone_size: .; v_call: TRBV2; cdr3_nt: TGTGCCAGCAGTGACCTGGGAGGCAGGGGTGGCTACACCTTC; cdr3_aa: CASSDLGGRGGYTF
j_call: TRBJ1-1; d_call: .; clone_size: .; v_call: TRBV6-5; cdr3_nt: TGTGCCAGCGCCCGTCCCGAAAAAGCTTTCTTT; cdr3_aa: CASARPEKAFF
j_call: TRBJ1-5; d_call: .; clone_size: once; v_call: TRBV3-1/TRBV3-2; cdr3_nt: TGTGCCAGCAGCCAAGAGGGGGATCAGCCCCAGCATTTT; cdr3_aa: CASSQEGDQPQHF
j_call: TRBJ2-5; d_call: .; clone_size: .; v_call: TRBV15; cdr3_nt: TGTGCCACCACCCTCGGTTACCAAGAGACCCAGTACTTC; cdr3_aa: CATTLGYQETQYF
j_call: TRBJ1-6; d_call: TRBD1; clone_size: once; v_call: TRBV18; cdr3_nt: TGTGCCAGCTCACCGACAGGGGACGGAGCCAATTCCCCCCTCCACTTT; cdr3_aa: CASSPTGDGANSPLHF
j_call: TRBJ1-1; d_call: .; clone_size: .; v_call: TRBV30; cdr3_nt: TGTGCCTGGAGTGTACGCGGAACTGAAGCTTTCTTT; cdr3_aa: CAWSVRGTEAFF
j_call: TRBJ2-1; d_call: TRBD2; clone_size: .; v_call: TRBV19; cdr3_nt: TGTGCCAGTAGTATATTCTCCAGCGGGGGGAAGATCAATGAGCAGTTCTTC; cdr3_aa: CASSIFSSGGKINEQFF
j_call: TRBJ1-1; d_call: .; clone_size: .; v_call: TRBV6-6; cdr3_nt: TGTGCCAGCAGGCTCTGGGGGGGTCTTGCTGAAGCTTTCTTT; cdr3_aa: CASRLWGGLAEAFF
j_call: TRBJ1-3; d_call: .; clone_size: .; v_call: TRBV30; cdr3_nt: TGTGCCTGGCAGCGCTCTGGAAACACCATATATTTT; cdr3_aa: CAWQRSGNTIYF
j_call: TRBJ1-2; d_call: .; clone_size: .; v_call: TRBV6-5; cdr3_nt: TGTGCCACCGCAAGGGGGGACGGCTACACCTTC; cdr3_aa: CATARGDGYTF
j_call: TRBJ1-1; d_call: .; clone_size: .; v_call: TRBV12-5; cdr3_nt: TGTGCTAGTGGCTTGGGGGACACTGAAGCTTTCTTT; cdr3_aa: CASGLGDTEAFF
j_call: TRBJ1-6; d_call: TRBD1; clone_size: .; v_call: TRBV6-4; cdr3_nt: TGTGCCAGCAAAGTGGGGACAGGGGACGATTCACCCCTCCACTTT; cdr3_aa: CASKVGTGDDSPLHF
j_call: TRBJ1-5; d_call: .; clone_size: .; v_call: TRBV4-1; cdr3_nt: TGCGCCAGCAGCCAAGGAGGGGGAAGCAATCAGCCCCAGCATTTT; cdr3_aa: CASSQGGGSNQPQHF
j_call: TRBJ1-1; d_call: TRBD1; clone_size: .; v_call: TRBV6-5; cdr3_nt: TGTGCCAGCAGCGCACAGGGGGGGAACACTGAAGCTTTCTTT; cdr3_aa: CASSAQGGNTEAFF
j_call: TRBJ1-1; d_call: .; clone_size: .; v_call: TRBV6-5; cdr3_nt: TGTGCCAGCAGTTACACCGGTTGGACTGAAGCTTTCTTT; cdr3_aa: CASSYTGWTEAFF
j_call: TRBJ2-3; d_call: .; clone_size: .; v_call: TRBV11-2; cdr3_nt: TGTGCCAGCAGCTTAGCTCCAGATACGCAGTATTTT; cdr3_aa: CASSLAPDTQYF
j_call: TRBJ2-2; d_call: TRBD1; clone_size: .; v_call: TRBV7-8; cdr3_nt: TGTGCCAGCAGCTTACCCAACAGGGGGCTCGGGGAGCTGTTTTTT; cdr3_aa: CASSLPNRGLGELFF
j_call: TRBJ1-2; d_call: .; clone_size: many; v_call: TRBV27; cdr3_nt: TGTGCCAGCAGTACCCAGGGAGCTAACTATGGCTACACCTTC; cdr3_aa: CASSTQGANYGYTF
j_call: TRBJ1-2; d_call: .; clone_size: .; v_call: TRBV25-1; cdr3_nt: TGTGCCAGCACACCAATCTATGGCTACACCTTC; cdr3_aa: CASTPIYGYTF